This is a list of T cell receptor beta chains from one sample in a study of cytomegalovirus exposure and HLA in healthy donors. Using immunoSEQ multiplex PCR, the repertoire was profiled, and TCRdb retains in-frame clones only, with some absent. The repertoire has around 200,000 clones, 83% of them found once; the top ten carry around 1.7%. Material for sequencing was PBMCs. Every receptor here comes from a man between 45 and 60 years old in good health and CMV-seronegative. The CDR3 runs from the conserved cysteine through the conserved F or W. D genes are given only for firm matches. Size is omitted from some rows. Given values are once, few, many or a class for expanded clones.

once,TRBJ2-5,-,TRBV4-1,TGCGCCAGCAGCCGGGGCCCGGGTGTACAAGAGACCCAGTACTTC,CASSRGPGVQETQYF
-,TRBJ2-1,TRBD2,TRBV18,TGTGCCAGCTCTCGGGGGGGGCCTGGTGTGAATGAGCAGTTCTTC,CASSRGGPGVNEQFF
-,TRBJ1-4,-,TRBV4-1,TGCGCCAGCAGCCTGGGGCAGGCCCTAAGGCGTAATGAAAAACTGTTTTTT,CASSLGQALRRNEKLFF
-,TRBJ2-2,TRBD1,TRBV18,TGTGCCAGCTCGTCTCGACAGGGGCCGAACACCGGGGAGCTGTTTTTT,CASSSRQGPNTGELFF
few,TRBJ1-4,-,TRBV5-4,TGTGCCAGCAGTGGGGCCGGTGGTAGTGAAAAACTGTTTTTT,CASSGAGGSEKLFF
-,TRBJ2-5,-,TRBV6-6,TGTGCCAGCAGGGGCAGTAAAGAGACCCAGTACTTC,CASRGSKETQYF
-,TRBJ1-5,TRBD1,TRBV27,TGTGCCAGCAGTTCAATTACAGGGGCGCCCCAGCATTTT,CASSSITGAPQHF
-,TRBJ2-2,-,TRBV4-2,TGTGCCAGCAGCCAAGATGCGGGGATAAGGGCCGGGGAGCTGTTTTTT,CASSQDAGIRAGELFF
-,TRBJ1-1,-,TRBV30,TGTGCCTGGAGTGTTGGCGGCTACACTGAAGCTTTCTTT,CAWSVGGYTEAFF
few,TRBJ1-4,-,TRBV30,TGTGCCTGGAGTGTCCCAGGGGAAAAACTGTTTTTT,CAWSVPGEKLFF
once,TRBJ2-5,TRBD2,TRBV11-2,TGTGCCAGCAGCTTAGGCGGGAGGGCCTCTGAGACCCAGTACTTC,CASSLGGRASETQYF
-,TRBJ1-2,-,TRBV7-2,TGTGCCAGCAGCCAATACGACCGGGGGGGCTACACCTTC,CASSQYDRGGYTF
-,TRBJ2-3,-,TRBV4-2,TGTGCCAGCAGCCAGGAAAGAACTAGTACTACGCAGTATTTT,CASSQERTSTTQYF
-,TRBJ2-3,-,TRBV7-2,TGTGCCAGCAGCCAGCTCCCTTACGGGAGCGCAGATACGCAGTATTTT,CASSQLPYGSADTQYF
-,TRBJ2-3,TRBD2,TRBV2,TGTGCGAGCCGGGAGGGGCGGGTCACAGATACGCAGTATTTT,CASREGRVTDTQYF
few,TRBJ1-2,-,TRBV6-1,TGTGCCAGCAGTGAAGCGGAGGGTGGTGGCTACACCTTC,CASSEAEGGGYTF
-,TRBJ2-2,TRBD2,TRBV7-6,TGTGCCAGCAGCTTTTTAGCGGGGGGCACCGGGGAGCTGTTTTTT,CASSFLAGGTGELFF
once,TRBJ2-7,-,TRBV29-1,TGCAGCGTTGAGGAGAGGGAGCAGTACTTC,CSVEEREQYF
once,TRBJ1-6,-,TRBV19,TGTGCCAGTAGTACCCCCCGGGGGAATAGCTCCTATAATTCACCCCTCCACTTT,CASSTPRGNSSYNSPLHF
-,TRBJ1-6,-,TRBV7-6,TGTGCCAGCAGCGGGACTCCGGGGGTTTCACCCCTCCACTTT,CASSGTPGVSPLHF
-,TRBJ2-3,TRBD2,TRBV6-6,TGTGCCAGCAGTTATAGGCGGGGGGCTAGCACAGATACGCAGTATTTT,CASSYRRGASTDTQYF